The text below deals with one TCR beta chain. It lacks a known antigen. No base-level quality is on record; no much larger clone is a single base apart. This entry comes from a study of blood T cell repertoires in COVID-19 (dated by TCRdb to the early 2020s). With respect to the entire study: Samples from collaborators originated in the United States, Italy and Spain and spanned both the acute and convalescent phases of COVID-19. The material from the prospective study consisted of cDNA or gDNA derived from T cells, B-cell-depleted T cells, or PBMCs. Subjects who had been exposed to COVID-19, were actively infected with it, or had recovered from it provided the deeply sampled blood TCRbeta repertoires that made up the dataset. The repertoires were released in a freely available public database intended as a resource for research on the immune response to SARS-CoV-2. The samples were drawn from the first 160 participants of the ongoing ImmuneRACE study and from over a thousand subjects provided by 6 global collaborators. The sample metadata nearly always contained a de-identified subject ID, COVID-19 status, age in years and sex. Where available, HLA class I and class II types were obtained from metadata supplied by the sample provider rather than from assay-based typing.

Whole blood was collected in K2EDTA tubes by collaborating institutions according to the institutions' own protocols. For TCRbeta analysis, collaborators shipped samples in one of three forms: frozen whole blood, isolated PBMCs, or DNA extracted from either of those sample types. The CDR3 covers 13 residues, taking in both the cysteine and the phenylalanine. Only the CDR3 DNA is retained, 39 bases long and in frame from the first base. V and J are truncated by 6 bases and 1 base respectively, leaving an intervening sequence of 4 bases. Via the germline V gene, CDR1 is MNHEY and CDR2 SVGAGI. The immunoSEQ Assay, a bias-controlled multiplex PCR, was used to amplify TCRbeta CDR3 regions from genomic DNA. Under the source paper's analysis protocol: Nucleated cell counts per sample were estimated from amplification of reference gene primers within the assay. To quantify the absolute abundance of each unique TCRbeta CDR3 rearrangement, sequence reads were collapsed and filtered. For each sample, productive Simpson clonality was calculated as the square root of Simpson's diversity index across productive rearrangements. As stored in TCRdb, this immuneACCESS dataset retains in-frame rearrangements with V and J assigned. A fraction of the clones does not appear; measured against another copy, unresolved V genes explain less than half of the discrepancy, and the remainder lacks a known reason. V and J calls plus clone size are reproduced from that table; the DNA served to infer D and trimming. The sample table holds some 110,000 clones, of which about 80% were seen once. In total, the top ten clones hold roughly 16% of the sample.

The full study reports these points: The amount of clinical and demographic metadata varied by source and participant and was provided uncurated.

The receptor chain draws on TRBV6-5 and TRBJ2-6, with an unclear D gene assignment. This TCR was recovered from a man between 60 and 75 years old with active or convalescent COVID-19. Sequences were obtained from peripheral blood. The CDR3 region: CASRTSGANVLTF. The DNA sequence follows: TGTGCCAGCAGGACATCTGGGGCCAACGTCCTGACTTTC.